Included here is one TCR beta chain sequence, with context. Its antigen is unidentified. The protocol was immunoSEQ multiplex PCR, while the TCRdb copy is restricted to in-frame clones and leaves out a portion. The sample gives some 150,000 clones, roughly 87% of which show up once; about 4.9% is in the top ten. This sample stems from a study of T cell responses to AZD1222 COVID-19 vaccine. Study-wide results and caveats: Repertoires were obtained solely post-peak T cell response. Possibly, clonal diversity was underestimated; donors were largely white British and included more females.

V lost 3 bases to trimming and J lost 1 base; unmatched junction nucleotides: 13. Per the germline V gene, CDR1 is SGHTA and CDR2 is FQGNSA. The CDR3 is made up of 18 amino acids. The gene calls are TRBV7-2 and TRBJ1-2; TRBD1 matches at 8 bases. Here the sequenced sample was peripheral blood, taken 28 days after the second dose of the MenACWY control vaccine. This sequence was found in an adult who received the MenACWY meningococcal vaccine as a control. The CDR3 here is CASSFRSVAGGSNYGYTF. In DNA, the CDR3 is TGTGCCAGCAGCTTCCGATCGGTGGCAGGGGGCAGTAACTATGGCTACACCTTC.